This is a list of T cell receptor beta chains from one sample in a study of shared clonotypes between healthy human individuals. Profiled with immunoSEQ multiplex PCR; TCRdb holds only in-frame clones, not every one. There are about 2.4 million clones in the sample; roughly 93% occur only once, and around 0.4% lies in the top ten. The specimen sequenced was naive CD4+ T cells from PBMCs. These receptors all come from a man aged 18 to 29 in good health. Some clones in this sample may be carry-over from other donors' samples. CDR3s include the opening cysteine and the closing phenylalanine or tryptophan. A D gene is named only where the DNA matches it firmly. Rows give clone size only sometimes, using once, few, many, or a class for an expanded clone.

D	V	J	size	DNA	CDR3
TRBD2	TRBV5-1	TRBJ2-1	NA	TGCGCCAGCAGCTTGCAAGCGGGAGGGCGGAATGAGCAGTTCTTC	CASSLQAGGRNEQFF
NA	TRBV9	TRBJ2-7	NA	TGTGCCAGCAGCGTAGCCCAGCACTCCTACGAGCAGTACTTC	CASSVAQHSYEQYF
NA	TRBV19	TRBJ2-2	NA	TGTGCCAGTAGTATAGGGCGGGCTAACACCGGGGAGCTGTTTTTT	CASSIGRANTGELFF
NA	TRBV4-1	TRBJ2-5	NA	TGCGCCAGCAGGGACGGGAGAGAGGGTCAGCAGTACTTC	CASRDGREGQQYF
NA	TRBV15	TRBJ1-3	NA	TGTGCCACCAGCACCGACAGCTCCGGGGACACCATATATTTT	CATSTDSSGDTIYF
NA	TRBV18	TRBJ2-1	once	TGTGCCAGCTCACCACAGAAGGGTGGGAGTGAGCAGTTCTTC	CASSPQKGGSEQFF
NA	TRBV9	TRBJ1-3	NA	TGCGCCAGCAGCGTAGCGGTCGGCTCTGGAAACACCATATATTTT	CASSVAVGSGNTIYF
TRBD1	TRBV5-4	TRBJ1-4	NA	TGTGCCAGCAGCGACCCGACAGGGAGTAATGAAAAACTGTTTTTT	CASSDPTGSNEKLFF
NA	TRBV5-4	TRBJ2-2	NA	TGTGCCAGCAGCTTATTTGCGGCCGGGGAGCTGTTTTTT	CASSLFAAGELFF
NA	TRBV11-2	TRBJ2-7	NA	TGTGCCAGCAGCTTAGTGTTTACCCTCTACGAGCAGTACTTC	CASSLVFTLYEQYF
NA	TRBV7-9	TRBJ2-1	NA	TGTGCCAGCAGCTTAAATGCGATCGAGCAGTTCTTC	CASSLNAIEQFF
TRBD1	TRBV6-1	TRBJ2-1	NA	TGTGCCAGCACCCTCCGGACAGGTTCCTACAATGAGCAGTTCTTC	CASTLRTGSYNEQFF
NA	TRBV11-1	TRBJ2-2	NA	TGTGCCAGCAGCTTTTTAGGAGGGGGCGCAGGGAATTTCGGGGAGCTGTTTTTT	CASSFLGGGAGNFGELFF
NA	TRBV11-2	TRBJ1-1	NA	TGTGCCAGCAGCTTAGCCGTGAACACTGAAGCTTTCTTT	CASSLAVNTEAFF
NA	TRBV28	TRBJ2-7	NA	TGTGCCAGCAGTTTCGGGACTCTTTCAGGCGAGCAGTACTTC	CASSFGTLSGEQYF
NA	TRBV27	TRBJ1-5	NA	TGTGCCAGCCGCTGGTCTTGGGGGGCCGATCAGCCCCAGCATTTT	CASRWSWGADQPQHF
TRBD1	TRBV4-2	TRBJ1-1	NA	TGTGCCAGCAGCCAAGCAGGGACAGCCCTGAACACTGAAGCTTTCTTT	CASSQAGTALNTEAFF
TRBD2	TRBV7-9	TRBJ2-7	NA	TGTGCCAGCAGCCTGAGTACTAGCGGACCCTACGAGCAGTACTTC	CASSLSTSGPYEQYF
TRBD2	TRBV29-1	TRBJ2-1	once	TGCAGCGTTGACTCCCGACTAGCGGCCTCCTACAATGAGCAGTTCTTC	CSVDSRLAASYNEQFF
TRBD2	TRBV27	TRBJ2-7	once	TGTGCCAGCAGTTTAGAGGGAGGGTCCTACGAGCAGTACTTC	CASSLEGGSYEQYF
TRBD2	TRBV30	TRBJ2-3	NA	TGTGCCTGGAGTTGGGGACTAGCGGGAGGCACGGATACGCAGTATTTT	CAWSWGLAGGTDTQYF
NA	TRBV4-1	TRBJ2-3	NA	TGCGCCAGCAGCCAAGGACCACTTGGGGATACGCAGTATTTT	CASSQGPLGDTQYF
TRBD1	TRBV29-1	TRBJ2-2	NA	TGCAGCGTGGACAGGGGAAAAGCCGGGGAGCTGTTTTTT	CSVDRGKAGELFF
NA	TRBV7-2	TRBJ2-7	NA	TGTGCCAGCAGCTTAGTTAGGTCCCAACACTCCTACGAGCAGTACTTC	CASSLVRSQHSYEQYF
TRBD2	TRBV7-3	TRBJ2-7	NA	TGTGCCAGCAGCTTAAGTCTAGCGGCCGTTTCCGAGCAGTACTTC	CASSLSLAAVSEQYF
NA	TRBV5-1	TRBJ1-2	NA	TGCGCCAGCAGCAATAAAGCTAACTATGGCTACACCTTC	CASSNKANYGYTF
NA	TRBV6-5	TRBJ1-2	NA	TGTGCCAGCAGTTCTAGCGGTGGCTACACCTTC	CASSSSGGYTF
NA	TRBV7-9	TRBJ1-1	NA	TGTGCCAGCAGCTTGTTACAGGGAAACACTGAAGCTTTCTTT	CASSLLQGNTEAFF
NA	TRBV27	TRBJ1-3	once	TGTGCCAGCAGTTTATTCCCTGAAGGCTCTGGAAACACCATATATTTT	CASSLFPEGSGNTIYF
NA	TRBV29-1	TRBJ2-7	NA	TGCAGCGTTCGGTATCGTAGCGCCCTAATCTACGAGCAGTACTTC	CSVRYRSALIYEQYF
TRBD1	TRBV27	TRBJ1-4	NA	TGTGCCAGCAGACGCCGGGACAGGGTAGCAACTAATGAAAAACTGTTTTTT	CASRRRDRVATNEKLFF
TRBD1	TRBV4-2	TRBJ2-7	NA	TGTGCCAGCAGCCATCGAAATGCCGGGACAGGGGCCTACGAGCAGTACTTC	CASSHRNAGTGAYEQYF
NA	TRBV4-2	TRBJ2-7	NA	TGTGCCAGCAGCCAAGACCAATTCGGGGGGCTATACGAGCAGTACTTC	CASSQDQFGGLYEQYF
TRBD1	TRBV19	TRBJ2-7	NA	TGTGCCAGTAGTCCTAACATTCCGGGACAGGGGTCCTACGAGCAGTACTTC	CASSPNIPGQGSYEQYF
NA	TRBV7-3	TRBJ2-1	NA	TGTGCCAGCAGCTCCAGACTGGACAGAGTCAATGAGCAGTTCTTC	CASSSRLDRVNEQFF
NA	TRBV2	TRBJ2-2	NA	TGTGCCAGCAGTGGGAGACAGGCCGGCGGGGAGCTGTTTTTT	CASSGRQAGGELFF
NA	TRBV5-4	TRBJ1-1	NA	TGTGCCAGCAGCTTGGGGGGATCGAACACTGAAGCTTTCTTT	CASSLGGSNTEAFF
NA	TRBV28	TRBJ1-3	once	TGTGCCAGCAGTTTAGTCTGGGGCAGCCGGAGGGTGAACACCATATATTTT	CASSLVWGSRRVNTIYF
TRBD1	TRBV29-1	TRBJ2-6	NA	TGCAGCGTTGAGGACAGGGCTGGGGCCAACGTCCTGACTTTC	CSVEDRAGANVLTF
NA	TRBV19	TRBJ2-5	NA	TGTGCCAGTAGTCGTCGACGGACAGCTGGGGAGACCCAGTACTTC	CASSRRRTAGETQYF
NA	TRBV7-2	TRBJ2-2	NA	TGTGCCAGCAGCTTAAGCGGAGCGAACACCGGGGAGCTGTTTTTT	CASSLSGANTGELFF
TRBD2	TRBV7-2	TRBJ2-7	NA	TGTGCCAGCAGCTTCGGACTAGCGGCCTCCTACGAGCAGTACTTC	CASSFGLAASYEQYF
NA	TRBV30	TRBJ1-2	NA	TGTGCCTGGTTTGCGACAGGAGAGGGCTATGGCTACACCTTC	CAWFATGEGYGYTF
NA	TRBV4-1	TRBJ2-5	once	TGCGCCAGCAGCCAACGGGACGGATCTTTCCAAGAGACCCAGTACTTC	CASSQRDGSFQETQYF
TRBD1	TRBV28	TRBJ2-3	NA	TGTGCCAGCAGTCCGGACAGGGGGCCCACCACAGATACGCAGTATTTT	CASSPDRGPTTDTQYF
NA	TRBV7-9	TRBJ1-6	NA	TGTGCCAGCAGCTCCTCTTATTCACCCCTCCACTTT	CASSSSYSPLHF
NA	TRBV7-2	TRBJ2-2	once	TGTGCCAGCACCAAAGGCGGGGGCACGAACACCGGGGAGCTGTTTTTT	CASTKGGGTNTGELFF
NA	TRBV2	TRBJ2-1	NA	TGTGCCAGCAGGGAGAGTGGTGAGCAGTTCTTC	CASRESGEQFF
TRBD1	TRBV9	TRBJ1-1	NA	TGTGCCAGCAGCGTCGGGACAGGCGCTAAGATGAACACTGAAGCTTTCTTT	CASSVGTGAKMNTEAFF
TRBD2	TRBV5-4	TRBJ2-7	NA	TGTGCCAGCAGCCACGGTAGACTAGCGGATTACTACGAGCAGTACTTC	CASSHGRLADYYEQYF
NA	TRBV29-1	TRBJ2-5	NA	TGCAGCGTTCAGCCGGGTGGTCAAGAGACCCAGTACTTC	CSVQPGGQETQYF
NA	TRBV20-1	TRBJ2-5	NA	TGCAGTGCTAGAGGGGGAGAGACCCAGTACTTC	CSARGGETQYF